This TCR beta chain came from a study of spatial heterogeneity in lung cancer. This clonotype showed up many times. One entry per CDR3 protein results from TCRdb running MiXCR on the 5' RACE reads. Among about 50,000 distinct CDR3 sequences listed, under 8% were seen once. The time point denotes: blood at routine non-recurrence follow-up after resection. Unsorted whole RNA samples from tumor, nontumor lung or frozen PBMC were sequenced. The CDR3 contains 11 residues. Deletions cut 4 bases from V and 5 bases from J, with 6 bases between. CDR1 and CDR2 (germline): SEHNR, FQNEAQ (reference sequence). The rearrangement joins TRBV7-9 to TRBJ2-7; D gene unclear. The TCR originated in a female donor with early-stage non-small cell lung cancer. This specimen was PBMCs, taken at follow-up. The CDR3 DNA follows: TGTGCCAGCAGCTACCGGAACGAGCAGTACTTC. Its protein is CASSYRNEQYF.